The entry that follows covers one T cell receptor beta chain sequence. This record belongs to a study of blood T cells in healthy people across ages. Next came a second PCR, run for about 7 to 12 cycles, which used a sample-barcoded 5' primer along with a J-beta primer mix. MiXCR, applied by TCRdb to the 5' RACE reads, yields one record per CDR3 protein. The table records some 730,000 distinct CDR3 sequences, 22% of them present only once. The TCR comes from a man aged 70-80 years in good health. Material for sequencing was blood.

CDR3 region: CASSRTGSMNEQFF. CDR3 DNA sequence: TGTGCCAGCAGCCGAACCGGGAGCATGAATGAGCAGTTCTTC. The V gene is TRBV3-1, the J gene TRBJ2-5; perhaps TRBD2 as D (6 bases). The J call may be wrong; the DNA end is better matched by TRBJ2-1. Germline CDR1 and CDR2: LGHDT and YNNKEL (reference sequence). This CDR3 is 14 amino acids long.